This T cell receptor beta chain comes out of a study of CD8+ T cells in alopecia areata. Germline-derived CDR1 and CDR2 are SGHVS and FNYEAQ. The CDR3 extends over 14 amino acids. Trimming pared 5 bases from V and 0 bases from J, leaving 11 bases between. After isolation, RNA underwent reverse transcription to generate cDNA as the sequencing template. Sequencing was performed with immunoSEQ multiplex PCR; in TCRdb, only in-frame clones are kept and a portion is missing. The sample lists hundreds of thousands of clones; 67% were seen once. The sequenced sample was CD4+ T cells sorted from blood, obtained at week 0. The TCR comes from a human donor with alopecia areata. V usage is TRBV7-6 and J usage is TRBJ2-7; D not resolved. DNA of the CDR3: TGTGCCAGCAGCCTATCGGACGGCTCCTACGAGCAGTACTTC. This codes for CASSLSDGSYEQYF.